These 31 T cell receptor beta chains came from one sample sequenced in a study of T-cell memory formation after mild COVID-19. TCRdb analysed the 5' RACE reads with MiXCR anew, one entry per CDR3 protein. The sample contains about 160,000 distinct CDR3 sequences, 25% to 40% of which appear only once. Sequenced: PBMCs or a T cell subset sorted from them (not recorded which). Receptors were obtained from an adult woman who had mild COVID-19 (a few samples of this study predate the infection). Cell type and time point are not known.

This chain links TRBV5-6 with TRBJ2-3; 7 bases are a match to TRBD1. Germline V gene data show CDR1 as SGHDT and CDR2 as YYEEEE. Trimming removed 0 bases from V and 2 bases from J; junction bases left unmatched: 3. This CDR3 has 15 amino acids. The DNA of the CDR3 is TGTGCCAGCAGCTTGGGGACAGGCCTCACAGATACGCAGTATTTT. Its protein product is CASSLGTGLTDTQYF.

This clonotype has only a few counts. The V call is TRBV19, the J call TRBJ2-1, with D uncertain. Trimming pared 4 bases from V and 9 bases from J, leaving 10 bases between. The CDR3 runs 12 residues. Germline loops: CDR1 LNHDA, CDR2 SQIVND (reference sequence). This chain's CDR3 is CASSTPRREQFF. CDR3 nucleotide sequence: TGTGCCAGTAGTACGCCCAGGCGTGAGCAGTTCTTC.

V gene TRBV3-1 combines with J gene TRBJ2-5; either TRBD1 or TRBD2 may supply D (6 bases each). CDR3 length: 13 amino acids. Trimming stripped 4 bases from V and 13 bases from J, with 19 bases between. The germline V gene has CDR1 LGHDT and CDR2 YNNKEL (reference sequence). DNA for the CDR3: TGTGCCAGCAGCCCCTCGAGGGGGGAAAGAGGGTACTTC. The encoded protein is CASSPSRGERGYF.

J is TRBJ2-1 and V is TRBV7-8; D may be TRBD1 or TRBD2 (6 bases each). Trimming took 5 bases from V and 7 from J, leaving 21 bases between them. The CDR3 runs 16 residues. Germline CDR1 SGHVS, CDR2 FQNEAQ. CDR3 nucleotide sequence: TGTGCCAGCAGCGGGGGGTACAGGGCCGGATTGAATGAGCAGTTCTTC. Its translation is CASSGGYRAGLNEQFF.

V and J are TRBV19 and TRBJ2-7, with D tentatively TRBD1 (6 bases). Germline V gives CDR1 LNHDA, CDR2 SQIVND (reference sequence). CDR3 length equals 15 residues. V was clipped by 0 bases and J by 4 bases, with 13 bases between them. The CDR3 DNA sequence: TGTGCCAGTAGTATAGATCTAGGACAGTTATACGAGCAGTACTTC. This sequence encodes CASSIDLGQLYEQYF.

The rearrangement links TRBV5-1 to TRBJ1-5; unclear D gene. In germline, CDR1 is SGHRS, CDR2 YFSETQ. There are 17 residues in the CDR3. The germline V and J ends were trimmed by 4 bases and 1 base, with 18 bases remaining between them. The CDR3 spells CASSRRAAGLSNQPQHF. As DNA, the CDR3 is TGCGCCAGCAGCAGGCGGGCGGCAGGTCTGAGCAATCAGCCCCAGCATTTT.

The table lists this clonotype with a few counts. This chain links TRBV7-2 with TRBJ2-1; no definite D call. Trimming shortened V by 5 bases and J by 9 bases, and 17 bases separated the two germline ends. The CDR3 is made up of 14 amino acids. The germline gives CDR1 SGHTA, CDR2 FQGNSA. CDR3 DNA: TGTGCCAGCAGCGCCTCCCCTAGTTCTAGTGAGCAGTTCTTC. It codes for CASSASPSSSEQFF.

V is TRBV5-1 and J is TRBJ1-2; 7 bases align to TRBD1. V lost 0 bases to trimming and J lost 7 bases; unmatched junction nucleotides: 6. The CDR3 is made up of 14 amino acids. The germline V gene has CDR1 SGHRS and CDR2 YFSETQ. The CDR3 region is CASSLGQGIGGYTF. In DNA form, the CDR3 reads TGCGCCAGCAGCTTGGGACAGGGAATTGGTGGCTACACCTTC.

V gene TRBV28 combines with J gene TRBJ2-7, with D uncertain. This CDR3 spans 13 amino acids. Trimming cost V 2 bases and J 2 bases, with 7 bases left between them. Germline V gene data show CDR1 as MDHEN and CDR2 as SYDVKM. This chain's CDR3 is CASSLTRTYEQYF. The CDR3 nucleotides are TGTGCCAGCAGTTTAACCAGAACCTACGAGCAGTACTTC.

This clonotype was counted a few times. The genes are TRBV24-1 and TRBJ2-2; TRBD1 is a possible D gene (6 bases). From germline, CDR1 is KGHDR and CDR2 SFDVKD. Trimming removed 3 bases from V and 2 bases from J, with 9 bases in between. There are 15 residues in the CDR3. The DNA for the CDR3 is TGTGCCACCAGTGATGCCAGGGGAAACACCGGGGAGCTGTTTTTT. Its translation is CATSDARGNTGELFF.

This clonotype was seen more than once but under ten times. This chain joins TRBV12-3 or TRBV12-4 and TRBJ2-3, with 7 bases aligning to TRBD2. Trimming cost V 6 bases and J 5 bases; bases outside gene matches: 2. This CDR3 is 12 amino acids long. CDR3 sequence reads: CASRPGGDTQYF. CDR3 DNA: TGTGCCAGCAGGCCGGGAGGAGATACGCAGTATTTT.

The rearrangement uses TRBV12-3 or TRBV12-4 and TRBJ1-1; 9 bases line up with TRBD1. J gave up 7 bases and V 1 base, and 4 bases lay outside the gene matches. The CDR3 sequence is 14 residues long. CDR3 in DNA: TGTGCCAGCAGTTTAGGGACAGGGGAAGTTGAAGCTTTCTTT. Translated: CASSLGTGEVEAFF.

This clonotype was seen a handful of times. The chain recombines TRBV12-3 or TRBV12-4 with TRBJ2-3; D ambiguous. The CDR3 is made up of 12 amino acids. Between the trimmed V and J ends, which lost 5 bases and 2 bases, there was a span of 5 bases. The CDR3 sequence: CASSETTDTQYF. In nucleotides, the CDR3 is TGTGCCAGCAGTGAAACCACAGATACGCAGTATTTT.

The chain has TRBV7-8 and TRBJ2-3, with D unresolved. The CDR3 has 14 residues. CDR1 and CDR2 (germline): SGHVS, FQNEAQ. Trimming removed 4 bases at V and 0 bases at J, with 8 bases between. In DNA form, the CDR3 reads TGTGCCAGCAGCTCACTTACTAGCACAGATACGCAGTATTTT. It codes for CASSSLTSTDTQYF. Full variable domain (outside the CDR3, taken from reference TRBV7-8 and TRBJ2-3): GAGVSQSPRYKVAKRGQDVALRCDPISGHVSLFWYQQALGQGPEFLTYFQNEAQLDKSGLPSDRFFAERPEGSVSTLKIQRTQQEDSAVYLCASSSLTSTDTQYFGPGTRLTVL.

The rearrangement joins TRBV7-2 to TRBJ2-3; TRBD2 matches at 12 bases. Trimming at V came to 6 bases and at J to 1 base, leaving 5 bases not matched to a gene. CDR1 and CDR2 (germline): SGHTA, FQGNSA. This CDR3 is 16 amino acids long. The CDR3 sequence is CASSLRLAGGTDTQYF. The CDR3 region has the DNA TGTGCCAGCAGTTTACGACTAGCGGGGGGCACAGATACGCAGTATTTT.

This sequence joins TRBV20-1 and TRBJ1-2; the match to TRBD1 covers 7 bases. The CDR3 covers 15 residues. Trimming removed 5 bases from V and 5 bases from J; junction bases left unmatched: 14. Germline-derived CDR1 and CDR2 are DFQATT and SNEGSKA (reference sequence). The CDR3: CSAQKAAGGWYGYTF. The CDR3, as DNA: TGCAGTGCTCAGAAGGCGGCAGGGGGTTGGTATGGCTACACCTTC.

This clonotype turned up a few times. This chain links TRBV20-1 with TRBJ2-7; possible D gene TRBD2, 6 bases. V shed 0 bases and J shed 0 bases, with 12 bases lying between them. The germline V gene has CDR1 DFQATT and CDR2 SNEGSKA (reference sequence). The CDR3 has 15 amino acids. The CDR3 DNA reads as TGCAGTGCTAGAGATTCCGGGACTTCCTCCTACGAGCAGTACTTC. Translation: CSARDSGTSSYEQYF.

This clonotype was seen repeatedly, ten times or more. The chain employs TRBV5-1 and TRBJ2-3, with D unclear. The CDR3 has 13 amino acids. V was trimmed by 0 bases and J by 1 base, leaving 3 bases between them. Germline V CDR1 and CDR2: SGHRS, YFSETQ. In DNA form, the CDR3 reads TGCGCCAGCAGCTTGGGGGGCACAGATACGCAGTATTTT. Residues: CASSLGGTDTQYF.

This sequence joins TRBV11-3 and TRBJ2-1, with 10 positions matching TRBD1. The V gene end was trimmed by 6 bases and the J gene end by 2 bases; junction bases not matched to a gene: 1. The CDR3 totals 14 residues. CDR1 and CDR2 (germline): SGHNT, YENEEA. The CDR3 coding sequence is TGTGCCAGCAGGGACAGGGGGACCTACAATGAGCAGTTCTTC. It codes for CASRDRGTYNEQFF.

The CDR3 protein is CASSVQAGITDTQYF. The CDR3 DNA sequence: TGTGCCAGCAGCGTACAAGCGGGGATCACAGATACGCAGTATTTT. This chain uses TRBV9 with TRBJ2-3; 7 nucleotides align to TRBD2. V shed 1 base and J 2 bases; nucleotides not matched to a gene: 4. Germline CDR1 is SGDLS and CDR2 is YYNGEE. The CDR3 length is 15 residues.

The V call is TRBV7-8, the J call TRBJ1-1; 7 nucleotides line up with TRBD1. V was pared by 5 bases and J by 1 base, with 7 bases of the junction left unmatched. Germline CDR1 and CDR2: SGHVS and FQNEAQ. This CDR3 region has 15 residues. In DNA form, the CDR3 reads TGTGCCAGCAGCCTAGTAGGGGGCGCGAACACTGAAGCTTTCTTT. It encodes CASSLVGGANTEAFF.

The V call is TRBV19, the J call TRBJ1-5; D is undetermined. The CDR3 extends over 17 amino acids. Germline CDR1 reads LNHDA; CDR2 reads SQIVND (reference sequence). V lost 6 bases and J lost 0, with 18 bases in between. The CDR3 sequence: CASRPPWSTYSNQPQHF. As DNA, the CDR3 is TGTGCCAGTAGACCCCCTTGGTCAACTTATAGCAATCAGCCCCAGCATTTT. Using reference TRBV19 and TRBJ1-5 for the parts outside the CDR3, the full variable domain is DGGITQSPKYLFRKEGQNVTLSCEQNLNHDAMYWYRQDPGQGLRLIYYSQIVNDFQKGDIAEGYSVSREKKESFPLTVTSAQKNPTAFYLCASRPPWSTYSNQPQHFGDGTRLSIL.

The chain carries TRBV29-1 and TRBJ2-4, with D unclear. The CDR3 loop spans 11 amino acids. V dropped 8 bases and J dropped 6 bases, with 11 bases sitting between them. The V gene's germline CDR1 is SQVTM and CDR2 ANQGSEA. CDR3 protein: CSSSWGNIQYF. DNA of the CDR3: TGCAGCTCCTCTTGGGGAAACATTCAGTACTTC.

DNA of the CDR3: TGTGCCAGCAGTAGGGCCTTAGCGGGTTTCTACAATGAGCAGTTCTTC. The encoded protein is CASSRALAGFYNEQFF. V usage is TRBV28 and J usage is TRBJ2-1; 7 bases line up with TRBD2. The CDR3 runs 16 residues. Germline V gene data show CDR1 as MDHEN and CDR2 as SYDVKM. The trim removed 5 bases at V and 3 bases at J, leaving 10 bases unmatched.

The chain employs TRBV30 and TRBJ1-1; 10 bases map to TRBD1. Trimming removed 6 bases from V and 2 bases from J; junction bases left unmatched: 6. Germline lookup yields CDR1 GTSNPN and CDR2 SVGIG (reference sequence). This CDR3 is 14 amino acids long. The CDR3: CACPRQGANTEAFF. The DNA of the CDR3 is TGTGCCTGTCCAAGACAGGGGGCAAACACTGAAGCTTTCTTT.

The chain links TRBV20-1 to TRBJ2-3, with D possibly TRBD2 on 6 matching bases. CDR3 length equals 14 residues. V lost 6 bases, J lost 2 bases, and 15 bases lay in between. The germline gives CDR1 DFQATT, CDR2 SNEGSKA (reference sequence). The DNA for the CDR3 is TGCAGTGCCCTGATGGAGGGGAACACAGATACGCAGTATTTT. This codes for CSALMEGNTDTQYF.

This clonotype was detected ten times or more. The DNA for the CDR3 is TGTGCCAGCTCACCGGCTAGCGGGGGCCTTGAGCAGTTCTTC. Translating it yields CASSPASGGLEQFF. The V gene is TRBV18, the J gene TRBJ2-1; 10 nucleotides match TRBD2. CDR3 length equals 14 residues. With 3 bases clipped from V and 9 bases from J, the junction kept 5 bases outside the gene matches. Per germline, CDR1 KGHSH and CDR2 LQKENI.

This clonotype was seen only a few times. CDR3 coding DNA: TGTGCCAGCATGCAACAGTGGAACACTGAAGCTTTCTTT. Translation gives CASMQQWNTEAFF. The chain couples TRBV7-2 to TRBJ1-1; D gene uncertain. Deletions cut 7 bases from V and 1 base from J, with 10 bases between. The CDR3 is 13 residues long. CDR1 SGHTA and CDR2 FQGNSA come from the germline V gene.

V and J are TRBV7-6 and TRBJ1-1; D might be TRBD1 (6 bases). CDR3 length: 15 residues. Germline CDR1 is SGHVS and CDR2 is FNYEAQ. Trimming cost V 3 bases and J 6 bases, with 17 bases left between them. In DNA, the CDR3 is TGTGCCAGCAGCTTTAGACAGGCCACGACGGCTGAAGCTTTCTTT. It encodes CASSFRQATTAEAFF.

The chain uses TRBV24-1 and TRBJ2-7; maybe TRBD2 (7 bases). CDR3 length equals 18 residues. With 5 bases removed from V and 2 bases from J, the gap between germline ends came to 24 bases. Germline V gene sequence: CDR1 KGHDR, CDR2 SFDVKD. The CDR3 nucleotides read TGTGCCACCAGTGGTCCCCCGGGTGGTAGGGGGACTACCTACGAGCAGTACTTC. Translating gives CATSGPPGGRGTTYEQYF.

This clonotype was counted many times. J is TRBJ2-1 and V is TRBV19; weak D call: TRBD2 (5 bases). The germline gives CDR1 LNHDA, CDR2 SQIVND (reference sequence). Trimming took 3 bases from V and 1 from J, leaving 16 bases between them. The CDR3 runs to 17 residues. The CDR3 region has the DNA TGTGCCAGTAGTATCGGAGAGGTAGCGAGGTCCTACAATGAGCAGTTCTTC. Its protein product is CASSIGEVARSYNEQFF. Based on the CDR3 plus reference TRBV19 and TRBJ2-1, the full variable domain is DGGITQSPKYLFRKEGQNVTLSCEQNLNHDAMYWYRQDPGQGLRLIYYSQIVNDFQKGDIAEGYSVSREKKESFPLTVTSAQKNPTAFYLCASSIGEVARSYNEQFFGPGTRLTVL.